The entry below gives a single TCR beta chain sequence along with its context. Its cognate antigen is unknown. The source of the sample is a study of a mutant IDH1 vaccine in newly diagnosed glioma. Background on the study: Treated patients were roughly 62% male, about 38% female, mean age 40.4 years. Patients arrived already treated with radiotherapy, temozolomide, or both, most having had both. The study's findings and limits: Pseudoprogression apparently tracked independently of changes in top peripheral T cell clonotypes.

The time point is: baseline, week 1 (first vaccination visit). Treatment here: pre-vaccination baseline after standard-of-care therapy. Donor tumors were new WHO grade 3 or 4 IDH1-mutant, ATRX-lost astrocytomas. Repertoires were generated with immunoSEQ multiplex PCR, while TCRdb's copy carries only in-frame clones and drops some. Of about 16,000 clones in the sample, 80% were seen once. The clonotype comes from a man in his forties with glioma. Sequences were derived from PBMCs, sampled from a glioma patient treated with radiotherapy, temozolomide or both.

The DNA of the CDR3 is TGTGCCAGCAGCCGGGCGGGACCTAGCAATCAGCCCCAGCATTTT. Its translation is CASSRAGPSNQPQHF. The chain couples TRBV27 to TRBJ1-5; weak D call: TRBD1 (5 bases). Germline V gives CDR1 MNHEY, CDR2 SMNVEV (reference sequence). Trimming shortened V by 6 bases and J by 0 bases, and 12 bases separated the two germline ends. CDR3 size: 15 residues.